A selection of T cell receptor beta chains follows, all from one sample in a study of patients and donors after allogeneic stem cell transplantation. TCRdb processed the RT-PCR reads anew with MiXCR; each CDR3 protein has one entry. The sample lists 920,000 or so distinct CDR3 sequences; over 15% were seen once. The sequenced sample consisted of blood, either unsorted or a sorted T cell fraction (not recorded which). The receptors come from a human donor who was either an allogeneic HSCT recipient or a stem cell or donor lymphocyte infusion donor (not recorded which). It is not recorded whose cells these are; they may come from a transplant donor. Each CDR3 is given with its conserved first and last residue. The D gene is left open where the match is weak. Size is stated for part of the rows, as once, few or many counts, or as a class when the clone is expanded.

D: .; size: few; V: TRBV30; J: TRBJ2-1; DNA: TGTGCCTGGAGTGTAATGGTAAGAGCGGATTACAATGAGCAGTTCTTC; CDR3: CAWSVMVRADYNEQFF
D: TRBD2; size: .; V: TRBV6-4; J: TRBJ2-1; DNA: TGTGCCAGCAGTGTATCTAGCGGGGGTAATGAGCAGTTCTTC; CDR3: CASSVSSGGNEQFF
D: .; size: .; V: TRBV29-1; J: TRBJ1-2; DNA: TGCAGCGTCGGACACAGGGAAGCCTATGGCTACACCTTC; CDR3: CSVGHREAYGYTF
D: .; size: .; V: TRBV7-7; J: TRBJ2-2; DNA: TGTGCCAGCAGCCGAAAGCGGACCGGGGAGCTGTTTTTT; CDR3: CASSRKRTGELFF
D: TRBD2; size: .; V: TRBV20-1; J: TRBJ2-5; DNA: TGCAGTGCTAGAGGGACAAAGGCTAGCGGCCAAGAGACCCAGTACTTC; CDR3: CSARGTKASGQETQYF
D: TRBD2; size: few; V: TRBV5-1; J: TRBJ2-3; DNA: TGCGCCAGCAGCTTGGCCTCGGGGGGGCGTATGAACACAGATACGCAGTATTTT; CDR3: CASSLASGGRMNTDTQYF
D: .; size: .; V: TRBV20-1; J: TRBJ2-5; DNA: TGCAGTGCTAGAGCGGGGAGGTACCAAGAGACCCAGTACTTC; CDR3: CSARAGRYQETQYF
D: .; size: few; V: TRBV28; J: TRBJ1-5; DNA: TGTGCCAGCAGTTTATTGTTGGGAAGCAATCAGCCCCAGCATTTT; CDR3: CASSLLLGSNQPQHF
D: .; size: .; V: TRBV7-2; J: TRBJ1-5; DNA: TGTGCCAGCAGCTTCAGGGGAGGTTATCAGCCCCAGCATTTT; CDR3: CASSFRGGYQPQHF
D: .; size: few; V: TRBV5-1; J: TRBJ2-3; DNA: TGCGCCAGCAGCTTGGGAGAGGAACCCACAGATACGCAGTATTTT; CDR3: CASSLGEEPTDTQYF
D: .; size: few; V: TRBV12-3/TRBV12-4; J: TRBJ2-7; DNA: TGTGCCAGCAGTTCGAGTACCCACCCATCCTACGAGCAGTACTTC; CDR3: CASSSSTHPSYEQYF
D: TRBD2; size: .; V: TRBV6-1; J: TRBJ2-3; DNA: TGTGCCAGCAGTGAATGGGTAGCGGGAAGCACAGATACGCAGTATTTT; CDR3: CASSEWVAGSTDTQYF
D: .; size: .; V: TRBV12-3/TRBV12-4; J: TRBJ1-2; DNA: TGTGCCAGCAGTTTAAATCGGGAGGGTCTAGAAGGCTACACCTTC; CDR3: CASSLNREGLEGYTF
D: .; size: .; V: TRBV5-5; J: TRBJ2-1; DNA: TGTGCCAGCAGCGCCCGGGACTGGGGCAATGAGCAGTTCTTC; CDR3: CASSARDWGNEQFF
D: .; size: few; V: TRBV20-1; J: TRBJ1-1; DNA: TGCAGTGCTAGAACACTTGAAGCTTTCTTT; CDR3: CSARTLEAFF
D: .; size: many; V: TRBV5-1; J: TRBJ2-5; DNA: TGCGCCAGCGGAGGGGAGACCCAGTACTTC; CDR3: CASGGETQYF
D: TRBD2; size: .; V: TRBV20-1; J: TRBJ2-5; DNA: TGCAGTGCCGTACTAGCGGGACTTCCTGAGACCCAGTACTTC; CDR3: CSAVLAGLPETQYF
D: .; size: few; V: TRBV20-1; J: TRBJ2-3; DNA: TGCAGTGCGGCCGATACGCAGTATTTT; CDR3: CSAADTQYF
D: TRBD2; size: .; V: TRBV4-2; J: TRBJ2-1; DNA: TGTGCCAGCAGCCAAGAAGCGGGGGCCTACAATGAGCAGTTCTTC; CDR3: CASSQEAGAYNEQFF
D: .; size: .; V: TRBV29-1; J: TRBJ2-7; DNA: TGCAGCGTTGAAGATCCTGACGTCTACGAGCAGTACTTC; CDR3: CSVEDPDVYEQYF
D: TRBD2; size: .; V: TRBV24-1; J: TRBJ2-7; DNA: TGTGCCACCAGTGATTTTATCCCATTTGAGCGGGAGTTCAACGAGCAGTACTTC; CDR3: CATSDFIPFEREFNEQYF
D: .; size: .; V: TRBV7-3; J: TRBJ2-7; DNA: TGTGCCAGCAGCTTAACCCCCAGGGGTAGGGGCGAGCAGTACTTC; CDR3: CASSLTPRGRGEQYF
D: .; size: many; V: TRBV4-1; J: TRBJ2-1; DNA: TGCGCCAGCAGCCAAATGGGAAACAATGAGCAGTTCTTC; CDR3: CASSQMGNNEQFF
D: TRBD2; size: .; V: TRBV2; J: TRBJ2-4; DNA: TGTGCCAGCAGTGATTCTGGGCGGGGGGGCTCAGCCAAAAACATTCAGTACTTC; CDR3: CASSDSGRGGSAKNIQYF
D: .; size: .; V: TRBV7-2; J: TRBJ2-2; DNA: TGTGCCAGCAGCTTCCGGGCCCGGACCGGGGAGCTGTTTTTT; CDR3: CASSFRARTGELFF
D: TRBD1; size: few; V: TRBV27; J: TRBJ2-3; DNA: TGTGCCAGCAGTTTATCGATAGCAGGGGGCGTGTTTTCAGATACGCAGTATTTT; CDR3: CASSLSIAGGVFSDTQYF
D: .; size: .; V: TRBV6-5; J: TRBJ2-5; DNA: TGTGCCAGCAGTTACTCCGTCGGACGGGAGACCCAGTACTTC; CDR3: CASSYSVGRETQYF
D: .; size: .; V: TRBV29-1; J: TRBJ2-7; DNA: TGCAGCGTCGGCCTAGAAGACGGCGAGCAGTACTTC; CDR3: CSVGLEDGEQYF
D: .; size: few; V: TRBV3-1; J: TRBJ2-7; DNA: TGTGCCAGCAGCCCGACAGGGAGGAACGAGCAGTACTTC; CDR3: CASSPTGRNEQYF
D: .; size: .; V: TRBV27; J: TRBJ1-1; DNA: TGTGCCAGCGCCCGAGCGGGGGGGCATGGCACTGAAGCTTTCTTT; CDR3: CASARAGGHGTEAFF
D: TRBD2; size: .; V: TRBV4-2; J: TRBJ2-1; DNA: TGTGCCAGCAGCCAAGTTAGCGGGGGGGCTTGGTATGAGCAGTTCTTC; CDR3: CASSQVSGGAWYEQFF
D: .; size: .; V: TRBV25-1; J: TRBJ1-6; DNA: TGTGCCAGCAGTGAAACAGGACCTCTTAATAATTCACCCCTCCACTTT; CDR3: CASSETGPLNNSPLHF
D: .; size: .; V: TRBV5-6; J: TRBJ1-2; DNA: TGTGCCAGCAGCTCCTACAGGGAGCCTTGGAACTATGGCTACACCTTC; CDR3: CASSSYREPWNYGYTF
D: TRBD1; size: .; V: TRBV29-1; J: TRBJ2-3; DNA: TGCAGCGTTGAAGATCGACAGGGTCCAGATACGCAGTATTTT; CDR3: CSVEDRQGPDTQYF
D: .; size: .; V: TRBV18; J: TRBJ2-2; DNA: TGTGCCAGCTCACCGATCCCCGACACCGGGGAGCTGTTTTTT; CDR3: CASSPIPDTGELFF
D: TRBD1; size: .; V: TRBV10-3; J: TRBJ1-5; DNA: TGTGCCATCAGCCCCGGGACAGTCGTAAATCAGCCCCAGCATTTT; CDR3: CAISPGTVVNQPQHF
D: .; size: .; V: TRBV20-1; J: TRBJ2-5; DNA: TGCAGTGCTAGAACCGGGGTCGGGGAGACCCAGTACTTC; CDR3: CSARTGVGETQYF
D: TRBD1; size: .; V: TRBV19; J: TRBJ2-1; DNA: TGTGCCAGTAGTCGGGACAGGGGGCTTGTTGAGCAGTTCTTC; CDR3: CASSRDRGLVEQFF
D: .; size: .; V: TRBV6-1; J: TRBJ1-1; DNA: TGTGCCAGCAGTAGTGGCTGGGGGAACACTGAAGCTTTCTTT; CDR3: CASSSGWGNTEAFF
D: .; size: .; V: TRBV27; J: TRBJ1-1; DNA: TGTGCCAGCTGGTCGCACACTGAAGCTTTCTTT; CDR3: CASWSHTEAFF
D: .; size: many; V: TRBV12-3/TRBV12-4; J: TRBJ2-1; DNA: TGTGCCAGCAGTGTAGTTGGGTGGGGAGTGGCCGAGCAGTTCTTC; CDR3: CASSVVGWGVAEQFF
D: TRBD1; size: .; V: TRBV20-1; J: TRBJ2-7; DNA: TGCAGTGCTAGAGCCGCGGACAGGAATCACGAGCAGTACTTC; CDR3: CSARAADRNHEQYF
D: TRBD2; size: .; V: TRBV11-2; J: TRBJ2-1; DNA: TGTGCCAGCACCGCTAGCGGGAGCTATGAGCAGTTCTTC; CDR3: CASTASGSYEQFF
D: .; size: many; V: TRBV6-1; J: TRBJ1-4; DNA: TGTGCCAGCAGTCCCGGACGGAAGAATGAAAAACTGTTTTTT; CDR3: CASSPGRKNEKLFF
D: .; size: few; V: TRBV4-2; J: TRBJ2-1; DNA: TGTGCCAGCAGCCAAGGGGTCGCCCCAGGGGATGAGCAGTTCTTC; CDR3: CASSQGVAPGDEQFF
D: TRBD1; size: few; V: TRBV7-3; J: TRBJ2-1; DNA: TGTGCCAGCAGCCCGGACAGGGGGCTCCACAATGAGCAGTTCTTC; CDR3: CASSPDRGLHNEQFF
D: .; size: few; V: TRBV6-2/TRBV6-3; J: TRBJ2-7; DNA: TGTGACAGCAGTATATCCTACGAGCAGTACTTC; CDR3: CDSSISYEQYF
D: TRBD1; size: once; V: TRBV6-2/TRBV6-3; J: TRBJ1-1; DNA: TGTGCCAGCAGTTACCACAGGGGACTGATTACTGAAGCTTTCTTT; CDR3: CASSYHRGLITEAFF
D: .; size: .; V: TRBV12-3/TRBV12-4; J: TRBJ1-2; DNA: TGTGCCAGCAGTTTAACGGGGTCGGGTGGCTACACCTTC; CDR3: CASSLTGSGGYTF